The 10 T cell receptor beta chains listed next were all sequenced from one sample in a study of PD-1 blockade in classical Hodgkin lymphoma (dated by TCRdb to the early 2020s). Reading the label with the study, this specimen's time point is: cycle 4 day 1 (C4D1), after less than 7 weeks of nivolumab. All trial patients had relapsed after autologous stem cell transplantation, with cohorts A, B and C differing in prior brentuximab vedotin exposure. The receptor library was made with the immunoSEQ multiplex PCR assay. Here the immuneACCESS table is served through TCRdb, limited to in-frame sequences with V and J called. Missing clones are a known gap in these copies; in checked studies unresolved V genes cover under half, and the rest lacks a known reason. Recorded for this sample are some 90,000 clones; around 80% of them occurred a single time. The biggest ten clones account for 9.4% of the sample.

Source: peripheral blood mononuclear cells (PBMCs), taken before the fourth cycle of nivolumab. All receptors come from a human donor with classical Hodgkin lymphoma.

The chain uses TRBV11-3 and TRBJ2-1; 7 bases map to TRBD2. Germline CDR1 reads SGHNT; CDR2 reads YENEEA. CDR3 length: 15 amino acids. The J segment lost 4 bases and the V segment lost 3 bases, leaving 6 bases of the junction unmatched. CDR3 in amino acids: CASSFGSGWYNEQFF. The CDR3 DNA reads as TGTGCCAGCAGCTTCGGTAGCGGGTGGTACAATGAGCAGTTCTTC. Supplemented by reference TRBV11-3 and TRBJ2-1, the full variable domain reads EAGVVQSPRYKIIEKKQPVAFWCNPISGHNTLYWYLQNLGQGPELLIRYENEEAVDDSQLPKDRFSAERLKGVDSTLKIQPAELGDSAVYLCASSFGSGWYNEQFFGPGTRLTVL.

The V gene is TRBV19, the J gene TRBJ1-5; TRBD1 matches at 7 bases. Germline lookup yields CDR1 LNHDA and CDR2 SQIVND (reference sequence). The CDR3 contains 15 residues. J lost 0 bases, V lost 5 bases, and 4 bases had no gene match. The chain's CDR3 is CASSVTGISNQPQHF. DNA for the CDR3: TGTGCCAGTAGTGTGACAGGGATTAGCAATCAGCCCCAGCATTTT.

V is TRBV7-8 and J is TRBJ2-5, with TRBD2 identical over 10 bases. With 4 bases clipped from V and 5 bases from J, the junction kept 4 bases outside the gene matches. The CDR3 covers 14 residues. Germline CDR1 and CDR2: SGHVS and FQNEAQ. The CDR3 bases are TGTGCCAGCAGCTCTAGCGGGAGCGGGGAGACCCAGTACTTC. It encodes CASSSSGSGETQYF.

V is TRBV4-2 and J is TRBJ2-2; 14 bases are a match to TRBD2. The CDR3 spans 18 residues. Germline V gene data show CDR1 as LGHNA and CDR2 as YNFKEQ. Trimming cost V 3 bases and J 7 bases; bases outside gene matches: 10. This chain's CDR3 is CASSHGPGLAGAFGELFF. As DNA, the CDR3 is TGTGCCAGCAGCCACGGCCCGGGACTAGCGGGAGCCTTCGGGGAGCTGTTTTTT.

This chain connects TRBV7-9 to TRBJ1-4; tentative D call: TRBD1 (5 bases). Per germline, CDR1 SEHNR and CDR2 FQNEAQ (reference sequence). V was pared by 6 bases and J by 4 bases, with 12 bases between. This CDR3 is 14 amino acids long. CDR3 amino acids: CASRPQGFNEKLFF. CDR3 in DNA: TGTGCCAGCAGACCGCAGGGATTTAATGAAAAACTGTTTTTT.

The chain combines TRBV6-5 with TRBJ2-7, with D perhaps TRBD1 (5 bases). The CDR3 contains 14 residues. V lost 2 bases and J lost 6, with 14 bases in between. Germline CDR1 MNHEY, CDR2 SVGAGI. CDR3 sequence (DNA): TGTGCCAGCAGTTACAGGGGCCTCTCTTCCGAGCAGTACTTC. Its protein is CASSYRGLSSEQYF.

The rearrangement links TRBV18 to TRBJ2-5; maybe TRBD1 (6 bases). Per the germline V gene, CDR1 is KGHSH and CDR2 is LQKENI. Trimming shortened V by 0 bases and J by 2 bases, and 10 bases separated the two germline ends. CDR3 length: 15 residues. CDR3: CASSPPEQGQETQYF. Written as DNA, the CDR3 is TGTGCCAGCTCACCACCGGAACAGGGTCAAGAGACCCAGTACTTC.

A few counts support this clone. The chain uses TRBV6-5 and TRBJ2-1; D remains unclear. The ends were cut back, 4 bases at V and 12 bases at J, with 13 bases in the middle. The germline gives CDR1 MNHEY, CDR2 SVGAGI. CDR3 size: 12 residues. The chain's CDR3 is CASSSPRAGQFF. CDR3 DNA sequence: TGTGCCAGCAGTTCGCCTAGGGCCGGGCAGTTCTTC.

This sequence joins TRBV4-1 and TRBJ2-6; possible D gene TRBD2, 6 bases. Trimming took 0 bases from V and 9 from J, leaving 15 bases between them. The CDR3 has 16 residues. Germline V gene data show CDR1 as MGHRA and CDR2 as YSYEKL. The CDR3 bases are TGCGCCAGCAGCCAAGATTGGCCGGGGGAGGTCAACGTCCTGACTTTC. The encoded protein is CASSQDWPGEVNVLTF.

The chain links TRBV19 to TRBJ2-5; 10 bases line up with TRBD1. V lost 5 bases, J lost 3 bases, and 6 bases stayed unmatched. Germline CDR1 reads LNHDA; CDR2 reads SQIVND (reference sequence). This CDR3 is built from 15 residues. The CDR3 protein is CASSGPGTGEETQYF. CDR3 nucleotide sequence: TGTGCCAGTAGTGGCCCAGGGACAGGGGAAGAGACCCAGTACTTC.